Presented here are 18 T cell receptor beta chains from one specimen sequenced in a study of blood T cell repertoires in COVID-19 (dated by TCRdb to the early 2020s). The library was produced with the immunoSEQ multiplex PCR assay. This immuneACCESS table, as held by TCRdb, lists in-frame sequences with V and J called but not all clones. Of the missing ones, under half trace to an unresolved V gene in checked studies; the others have no known cause. The sample table shows fewer than 300,000 clones, and about 89% are seen once. Approximately 2% of the sample is held by the ten biggest clonotypes. Sequencing input: peripheral blood. These receptors originate from a woman aged 25 to 39 with COVID-19, enrolled during active disease.

The rearrangement uses TRBV15 and TRBJ2-4, with unresolved D. V lost 0 bases and J 0 bases, leaving 6 bases between the germline ends. Germline CDR1 LNHNV, CDR2 YYDKDF (reference sequence). This CDR3 spans 15 amino acids. CDR3 sequence reads: CATSRDSRAKNIQYF. As DNA, the CDR3 is TGTGCCACCAGCAGAGATAGTCGAGCCAAAAACATTCAGTACTTC.

The chain has TRBV28 and TRBJ1-2; TRBD1 is a possible D gene (6 bases). Deletions cut 5 bases from V and 7 bases from J, with 23 bases between. CDR1 and CDR2 from the germline V gene are MDHEN and SYDVKM. The CDR3 totals 16 residues. The CDR3 sequence is CASSLPDGTSERGYTF. For the CDR3, the DNA is TGTGCCAGCAGTCTCCCCGATGGGACATCGGAGCGTGGCTACACCTTC.

The chain recombines TRBV5-1 with TRBJ2-2; 8 bases map to TRBD1. V was pared by 4 bases and J by 3 bases, with 5 bases of the junction left unmatched. Germline assignment: CDR1 SGHRS and CDR2 YFSETQ. This CDR3 contains 15 residues. CDR3 sequence (DNA): TGCGCCAGCAGCCCCGTGACAGGGGACACCGGGGAGCTGTTTTTT. Its protein product is CASSPVTGDTGELFF.

This clone was recorded only once. The V and J genes are TRBV25-1 and TRBJ1-6; 9 positions match TRBD1. The ends lost 4 bases at V and 9 bases at J; junction bases unmatched: 10. CDR3 length equals 16 residues. The germline V gene has CDR1 MGHDK and CDR2 SYGVNS. The CDR3 bases are TGTGCCAGCAGTGGTTTAACCGGGACAGGGTCTTCACCCCTCCACTTT. Its translation is CASSGLTGTGSSPLHF.

This clone was counted a single time. The rearrangement uses TRBV10-3 and TRBJ2-2; 7 bases align to TRBD1. CDR3 length: 18 residues. Germline loops: CDR1 ENHRY, CDR2 SYGVKD. The V gene end was trimmed by 6 bases and the J gene end by 5 bases; junction bases not matched to a gene: 18. DNA for the CDR3: TGTGCCATCAGGAGGGGCGACCATGGTCAGGGGGTTACCGGGGAGCTGTTTTTT. Protein product: CAIRRGDHGQGVTGELFF.

The rearrangement links TRBV6-1 to TRBJ2-5; tentative D call: TRBD2 (5 bases). The CDR3 is 14 amino acids. Trimming shortened V by 3 bases and J by 9 bases, and 17 bases separated the two germline ends. The germline V gene has CDR1 MNHNS and CDR2 SASEGT. In DNA, the CDR3 is TGTGCCAGCAGTGATCGTGAGGGAGAGAGCGCCCAGTACTTC. Residues: CASSDREGESAQYF.

The chain links TRBV19 to TRBJ1-2; D remains unclear. The ends were cut back, 3 bases at V and 0 bases at J, with 8 bases in the middle. The CDR3 is made up of 14 amino acids. The germline CDR1 and CDR2 sequences are LNHDA and SQIVND (reference sequence). CDR3 nucleotides: TGTGCCAGTAGTATGTACACTACTAACTATGGCTACACCTTC. It translates to CASSMYTTNYGYTF.

The J gene is TRBJ1-1, the V gene TRBV11-2, with 8 bases lining up with TRBD1. The CDR3 consists of 15 residues. Germline loops: CDR1 SGHAT, CDR2 FQNNGV. V lost 3 bases, J lost 1 base, and 4 bases stayed unmatched. CDR3 coding DNA: TGTGCCAGCAGCTTCTACGGACAGGGGAACACTGAAGCTTTCTTT. Translating gives CASSFYGQGNTEAFF.

The chain joins TRBV10-2 to TRBJ2-7; 7 bases align to TRBD1. CDR1 and CDR2 (germline): WSHSY, SAAADI. The CDR3 covers 14 residues. Losses at the gene ends were 2 bases for V and 3 bases for J; bases not matched to a gene: 4. CDR3 in amino acids: CASSEVRQGYEQYF. The CDR3 DNA sequence: TGCGCCAGCAGTGAGGTCCGACAGGGCTACGAGCAGTACTTC.

The chain combines TRBV6-5 with TRBJ2-7; D is perhaps TRBD1 (5 bases). This CDR3 is built from 11 residues. The germline V and J ends were trimmed by 10 bases and 3 bases, with 10 bases remaining between them. Per the germline V gene, CDR1 is MNHEY and CDR2 is SVGAGI. The CDR3 DNA reads as TGTGCCACAGAAGACAGCTACGAGCAGTACTTC. Its translation: CATEDSYEQYF.

The chain links TRBV2 to TRBJ1-2; the match to TRBD1 covers 8 bases. Trimming removed 7 bases from V and 4 bases from J; junction bases left unmatched: 5. The CDR3 totals 13 residues. Germline assignment: CDR1 SNHLY and CDR2 FYNNEI. This CDR3 reads CASTLQGGYGYTF. Written as DNA, the CDR3 is TGTGCCAGCACCTTACAGGGGGGCTATGGCTACACCTTC.

V and J are TRBV11-2 and TRBJ2-2; 7 bases line up with TRBD2. This CDR3 contains 15 residues. With 1 base clipped from V and 6 bases from J, the junction kept 5 bases outside the gene matches. Germline values: CDR1 SGHAT, CDR2 FQNNGV. The CDR3 loop reads CASSLASLAPGELFF. The CDR3 DNA sequence: TGTGCCAGCAGCTTAGCCTCACTAGCGCCCGGGGAGCTGTTTTTT.

This clone has a single count. V and J are TRBV19 and TRBJ1-6; D is ambiguous. The V end lost 4 bases, the J end lost 7 bases, and 8 bases lay between the germline ends. The length of the CDR3 is 13 residues. Germline V lookup: CDR1 LNHDA, CDR2 SQIVND (reference sequence). CDR3 bases: TGTGCCAGTAGTAGTCAGGTGAATTCACCCCTCCACTTT. Translating it yields CASSSQVNSPLHF.

The V call is TRBV7-9, the J call TRBJ1-6; 7 bases agree with TRBD1. The V gene end was trimmed by 1 base and the J gene end by 6 bases; junction bases not matched to a gene: 3. The CDR3 runs to 15 residues. From germline, CDR1 is SEHNR and CDR2 FQNEAQ (reference sequence). The CDR3 DNA reads TGTGCCAGCAGCTTAGTACAGGGGCTTAATTCACCCCTCCACTTT. Protein product: CASSLVQGLNSPLHF.

This clone has just one count. The chain recombines TRBV9 with TRBJ2-7; D perhaps matches TRBD1 (6 bases). There are 14 residues in the CDR3. Per germline, CDR1 SGDLS and CDR2 YYNGEE. Trimming removed 2 bases from V and 0 bases from J, with 9 bases in between. CDR3 residues: CASSVGQSSYEQYF. DNA for the CDR3: TGTGCCAGCAGCGTCGGACAGAGCTCCTACGAGCAGTACTTC.

This clone was recorded once. The gene calls are TRBV19 and TRBJ2-2, with 9 bases identical to TRBD1. With V trimmed by 3 bases and J by 4 bases, 3 bases remained unmatched. Per germline, CDR1 LNHDA and CDR2 SQIVND (reference sequence). This CDR3 region has 15 residues. CDR3 protein: CASSMGTGSTGELFF. The CDR3 DNA reads TGTGCCAGTAGTATGGGGACAGGGTCCACCGGGGAGCTGTTTTTT.

The chain carries TRBV18 and TRBJ2-1; 8 bases map to TRBD2. The J segment lost 3 bases and the V segment lost 0 bases, leaving 10 bases of the junction unmatched. CDR1 and CDR2 from the germline V gene are KGHSH and LQKENI. CDR3 size: 18 residues. CDR3 residues: CASSPPTGGSLFYNEQFF. For the CDR3, the DNA is TGTGCCAGCTCACCACCGACGGGAGGGAGTCTTTTCTACAATGAGCAGTTCTTC.

V usage is TRBV25-1 and J usage is TRBJ1-1; D may be TRBD1 (6 bases). Germline V gene data show CDR1 as MGHDK and CDR2 as SYGVNS. V lost 7 bases to trimming and J lost 2 bases, with 17 bases between them. This CDR3 spans 15 amino acids. CDR3 sequence: CASKPRTASNTEAFF. CDR3 coding DNA: TGTGCCAGCAAACCCCGGACAGCTAGTAACACTGAAGCTTTCTTT.